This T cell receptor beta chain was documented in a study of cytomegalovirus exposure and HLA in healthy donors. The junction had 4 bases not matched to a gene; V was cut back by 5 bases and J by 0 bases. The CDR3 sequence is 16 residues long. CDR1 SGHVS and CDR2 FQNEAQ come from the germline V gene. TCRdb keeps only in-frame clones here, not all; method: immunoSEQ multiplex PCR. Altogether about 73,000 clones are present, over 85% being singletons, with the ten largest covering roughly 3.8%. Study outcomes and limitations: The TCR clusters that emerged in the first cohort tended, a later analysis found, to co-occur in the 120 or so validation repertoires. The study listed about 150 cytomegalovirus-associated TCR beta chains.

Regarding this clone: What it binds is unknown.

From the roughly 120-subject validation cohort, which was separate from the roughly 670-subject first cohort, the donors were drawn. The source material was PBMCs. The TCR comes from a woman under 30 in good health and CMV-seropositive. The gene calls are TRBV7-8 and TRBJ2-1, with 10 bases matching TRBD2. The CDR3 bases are TGTGCCAGCAGCCCAGTAGCGGGGGGCTCCTACAATGAGCAGTTCTTC. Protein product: CASSPVAGGSYNEQFF.